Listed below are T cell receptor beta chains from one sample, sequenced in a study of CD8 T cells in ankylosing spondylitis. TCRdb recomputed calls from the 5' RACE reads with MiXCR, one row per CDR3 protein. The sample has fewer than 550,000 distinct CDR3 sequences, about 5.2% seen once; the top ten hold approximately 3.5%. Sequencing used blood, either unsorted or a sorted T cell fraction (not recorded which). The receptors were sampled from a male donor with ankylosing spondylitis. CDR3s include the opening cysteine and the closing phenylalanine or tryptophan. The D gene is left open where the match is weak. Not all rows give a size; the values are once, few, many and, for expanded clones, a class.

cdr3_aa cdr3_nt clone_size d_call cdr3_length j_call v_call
CSVVPANNQPQHF TGCAGCGTTGTGCCTGCGAACAATCAGCCCCAGCATTTT many . 13 TRBJ1-5 TRBV29-1
CASSLERRREQYF TGTGCCAGCAGCTTGGAACGGCGTCGGGAGCAGTACTTC . . 13 TRBJ2-7 TRBV5-5
CSASVGEPYEQYF TGCAGTGCTAGCGTAGGGGAACCCTACGAGCAGTACTTC many . 13 TRBJ2-7 TRBV20-1
CSARDRKRGPTDTQYF TGCAGTGCTAGAGATCGGAAGCGGGGACCCACAGATACGCAGTATTTT many TRBD2 16 TRBJ2-3 TRBV20-1
CSARRTGAEAFF TGCAGTGCTCGGAGAACGGGGGCTGAAGCTTTCTTT many . 12 TRBJ1-1 TRBV20-1
CASSVGLAGGYEQYF TGTGCCAGCAGTGTGGGACTAGCGGGAGGGTACGAGCAGTACTTC many TRBD2 15 TRBJ2-7 TRBV12-3/TRBV12-4
CASSLAQGPIYEQYF TGCGCCAGCAGCTTAGCACAGGGGCCAATCTACGAGCAGTACTTC many TRBD1 15 TRBJ2-7 TRBV5-1
CASSLEVSGRDEQFF TGTGCCAGCAGCTTAGAAGTGTCCGGGAGGGATGAGCAGTTCTTC many TRBD2 15 TRBJ2-1 TRBV7-9
CASSPLLAEGETQYF TGTGCCAGCAGTCCTCTCCTAGCCGAGGGAGAGACCCAGTACTTC many . 15 TRBJ2-5 TRBV6-1
CSARGPGQGFNYGYTF TGCAGTGCTAGAGGGCCGGGACAGGGCTTCAACTATGGCTACACCTTC many TRBD1 16 TRBJ1-2 TRBV20-1
CSARDGDMNTEAFF TGCAGTGCTAGGGACGGCGACATGAACACTGAAGCTTTCTTT many . 14 TRBJ1-1 TRBV20-1
CASSRGSGGGYGYTF TGCGCCAGCAGCCGGGGGTCGGGGGGTGGCTATGGCTACACCTTC many . 15 TRBJ1-2 TRBV4-3
CASSYPGVGNEQYF TGTGCCAGCAGTTACCCTGGGGTTGGCAACGAGCAGTACTTC . . 14 TRBJ2-7 TRBV6-5
CASSLGTANNGYTF TGTGCCAGCAGCTTGGGGACAGCGAATAATGGCTACACCTTC many TRBD1 14 TRBJ1-2 TRBV7-9
CSARGLAWYYNEQFF TGCAGTGCTAGGGGACTAGCGTGGTACTACAATGAGCAGTTCTTC many TRBD2 15 TRBJ2-1 TRBV20-1
CASSLSWARDSSGANVLTF TGTGCCAGCAGTTTATCGTGGGCCAGGGATAGCTCTGGGGCCAACGTCCTGACTTTC . . 19 TRBJ2-6 TRBV27
CASSPPQRGGTYNEQFF TGTGCCAGCTCACCTCCCCAGCGGGGGGGCACCTACAATGAGCAGTTCTTC few TRBD2 17 TRBJ2-1 TRBV18
CASSHSSGQSSYEQYF TGTGCCAGCAGTCATTCTTCGGGACAGTCGTCCTACGAGCAGTACTTC many TRBD1 16 TRBJ2-7 TRBV6-1
CSARDSRGSSTDTQYF TGCAGTGCTAGAGATTCCCGCGGGTCGAGCACAGATACGCAGTATTTT many . 16 TRBJ2-3 TRBV20-1
CATSRGDRVYEQYF TGTGCCACCAGCAGAGGGGACAGGGTCTACGAGCAGTACTTC many TRBD1 14 TRBJ2-7 TRBV15
CASSHPPQGSYNSPLHF TGCGCCAGCAGCCATCCGCCACAGGGGTCCTATAATTCACCCCTCCACTTT many TRBD1 17 TRBJ1-6 TRBV4-1
CASSQDLGNQPQHF TGTGCCAGCAGCCAAGATCTTGGGAATCAGCCCCAGCATTTT many . 14 TRBJ1-5 TRBV4-2
CASSPPGTGGSYEQYF TGTGCCAGCTCACCACCTGGGACAGGCGGCTCCTACGAGCAGTACTTC many TRBD1 16 TRBJ2-7 TRBV18